This TCR beta chain emerged from a study of shared clonotypes between healthy human individuals (dated by TCRdb to the early 2020s). Study-wide context: The cohort comprised a couple of women and a few men aged 18 to 49 years. For each donor, three plates each were used for CD4 naive and CD4 memory, two plates were used for CD8 naive, and one plate was used for CD8 memory. To estimate repertoire size and how much clonotypes are shared between individuals, the study performed deep sequencing of blood TCR repertoires from roughly five healthy adults. To increase sequencing depth and limit assay-specific biases, TCR repertoire library preparation and sequencing were carried out by different laboratories using diverse techniques. Each donor's leukapheresis produced roughly between roughly 0.85 and 9.5 billion PBMCs.

For the CD8 naive samples, CD45RO-negative cells were positively selected for CCR7, yielding a CD45RA+CCR7+ population from which TemRA cells were excluded. Donors were healthy HIV-negative adults with no recently reported acute infections or vaccinations. Every donor was a Caucasian adult residing in Nashville, Tennessee, USA. Blood was obtained by leukapheresis, after which PBMCs were separated by Ficoll-Histopaque density gradient centrifugation and cryopreserved in liquid nitrogen vapor phase. Analytical flow cytometry was used to check the purity and quantity of every magnetically sorted T cell population. Each sorted fraction had its genomic DNA isolated and then quantified by UV absorbance on a Nanodrop 2000c. Details on this clone: Its antigen is still unknown. One base away there is no much larger clone; base qualities are not given.

TCR CDR3 regions were amplified from genomic DNA by multiplex PCR using the deep immunoSEQ assay. Extracted genomic DNA from each cell subset was distributed evenly across all wells of several immunoSEQ 96-well plates, and each plate was treated as a replicate. Each replicate PCR for sorted subsets received about 0.2 ug genomic DNA, equal to roughly 29,000 T cell genomes. Purified libraries were quantified with a Qubit 3.0 fluorometer, sized on a Bioanalyzer 2100, and re-quantified with the KAPA Library Quantification kit. Every immunoSEQ 96-well plate was sequenced on a dedicated single-read 150-cycle Illumina NextSeq 550 flow cell. Per the authors' processing: Because the immunoSEQ output included only junctional sequences and no quality scores, the filtering could not be the same as the filtering used for full-length reads. To assign V/J genes and CDR3, sequences were annotated against IMGT germline references using PyIR, a Python wrapper for IgBLAST v1.9. Reads were filtered out if the reads had weak V/J assignments (E-value above 1e-6), no CDR3, stop codons, out-of-frame junctions, or ambiguous translated residues. V3J clonotypes were defined as sequences sharing the same inferred V gene, J gene, and CDR3 amino acid sequence. To compute the percentage overlap between repertoires, the number of shared unique clonotypes was divided by the size of the smaller repertoire. Richness of each repertoire was evaluated using RTK rarefaction, the Chao1 estimator, and Recon v2.1 estimates of unobserved clonotypes. OLGA was used to compute generation probabilities for all TCRbeta clonotypes that the gDNA method yielded from a handful of donors. The clones in this table, taken by TCRdb from immuneACCESS, are in-frame only. Not every clone is retained; where verified, under half of the shortfall comes from an unresolved V gene, and the cause of the rest is unknown. Clone size and V and J calls were adopted from that table, with D and trimming inferred from the DNA. The sample table holds some 2.1 million clones, of which 90% to 95% were seen once. The ten largest clones add up to approximately 1.7% of the sample.

Here is what the overall study found, with its caveats: Across a few donors, roughly 5.4% of naive CD4, approximately 3.6% of naive CD8, under 2.5% of memory CD4, and under 0.45% of memory CD8 clonotypes were shared. Compared with non-shared clonotypes, the clonotypes found in all four sorted-subset donors had higher generation probabilities. Incomplete sequencing was indicated by rarefaction of sorted-subset datasets, despite the large sequencing depth. Naive subsets generally had larger estimated clonotype richness than memory subsets. Pairwise subsampling indicated that sequencing depth was expected to affect the degree of clonotype sharing among donors. Only blood was sampled, and tissue TCR repertoires likely differ from those in blood. The genetic and exposure-history diversity represented was limited by the small number of donors.

The specimen was naive CD8+ T cells from PBMCs. The sample's cell subset or site label is to be understood as: CD45RA+CCR7+. The TCR was taken from a man between 18 and 29 years old in good health. Some clones in this sample may be carry-over from other donors' samples.

The DNA sequence is as follows: TGTGCCAGCAGTTTACACCCAGCGGGGTACACTGAAGCTTTCTTT. Its amino acids are CASSLHPAGYTEAFF. The V and J genes are TRBV27 and TRBJ1-1; the D gene assignment is ambiguous. The V end loses 2 bases and the J end loses 3 bases, and a stretch of 13 bases separates them. The CDR3 goes from the cysteine to the phenylalanine over 15 residues. Of all the DNA, just the CDR3 is kept, 45 bases in frame from base 1. Reading the germline V gene (reference sequence) gives CDR1 MNHEY and CDR2 SMNVEV.